Below are 14 T cell receptor beta chains sequenced from a single sample in a study of blood T cell repertoires in COVID-19. TCRdb's copy holds only in-frame clones and misses some; the assay was immunoSEQ multiplex PCR. Among 200,000 to 250,000 clones listed, around 81% were seen once. The sample consisted of peripheral blood. The receptors come from a woman aged 70 to 79 with acute or convalescent COVID-19.

The chain uses TRBV4-1 and TRBJ2-2, with 8 bases matching TRBD1. This CDR3 is built from 18 residues. The junction had 16 bases not matched to a gene; V was cut back by 0 bases and J by 10 bases. The V gene's germline CDR1 is MGHRA and CDR2 YSYEKL. CDR3 sequence (DNA): TGCGCCAGCAGCCAAGATCCCTACAGACAGGGGTCGGGGAAGGAGCTGTTTTTT. Translated, it gives CASSQDPYRQGSGKELFF.

The sample holds one count of this clone. The chain is built from TRBV28 and TRBJ2-7; D is unclear. The germline V and J ends were trimmed by 7 bases and 3 bases, with 10 bases remaining between them. Germline values: CDR1 MDHEN, CDR2 SYDVKM. This CDR3 is 12 amino acids long. DNA for the CDR3: TGTGCCAGCACTGATTCGGTCTACGAGCAGTACTTC. It translates to CASTDSVYEQYF.

The gene calls are TRBV30 and TRBJ1-5; TRBD1 is a possible D gene (6 bases). The CDR3 is made up of 13 amino acids. CDR1 is GTSNPN, CDR2 SVGIG, per germline (reference sequence). V gave up 6 bases and J gave up 6 bases, with 15 bases separating them. CDR3 sequence reads: CACSSQGAQPQHF. The CDR3 DNA reads as TGTGCCTGTTCCTCACAGGGTGCTCAGCCCCAGCATTTT.

V gene TRBV6-5 combines with J gene TRBJ2-7; weak D call: TRBD2 (6 bases). Germline V gives CDR1 MNHEY, CDR2 SVGAGI. This CDR3 is built from 14 residues. Trimming took 6 bases from V and 2 from J, leaving 14 bases between them. This CDR3 is CASRLSSAPYEQYF. In DNA, the CDR3 is TGTGCCAGCAGGCTATCTAGCGCGCCCTACGAGCAGTACTTC.

This clone was detected only once. V is TRBV18 and J is TRBJ2-7; 9 nucleotides align to TRBD2. The CDR3 spans 14 residues. Germline CDR1 and CDR2: KGHSH and LQKENI. The ends lost 3 bases at V and 3 bases at J; junction bases unmatched: 3. In DNA form, the CDR3 reads TGTGCCAGCTCACCTATAGCGGGAGTCTACGAGCAGTACTTC. As protein: CASSPIAGVYEQYF.

The gene calls are TRBV7-8 and TRBJ2-5, with D perhaps TRBD2 (5 bases). The CDR3 totals 15 residues. V was cut by 7 bases and J by 2 bases, with 17 bases left in between. Per germline, CDR1 SGHVS and CDR2 FQNEAQ. The CDR3: CASTSGWAEQETQYF. CDR3 coding DNA: TGTGCCAGCACGTCGGGGTGGGCCGAGCAAGAGACCCAGTACTTC. The whole variable domain, remainder taken from reference TRBV7-8 and TRBJ2-5, is GAGVSQSPRYKVAKRGQDVALRCDPISGHVSLFWYQQALGQGPEFLTYFQNEAQLDKSGLPSDRFFAERPEGSVSTLKIQRTQQEDSAVYLCASTSGWAEQETQYFGPGTRLLVL.

The chain couples TRBV7-9 to TRBJ1-2; 8 bases map to TRBD1. The germline V gene has CDR1 SEHNR and CDR2 FQNEAQ (reference sequence). Trimming took 1 base from V and 4 from J; bases not matched to a gene: 11. The length of the CDR3 is 17 residues. The CDR3 is CASSLVAPGQVSYGYTF. The DNA of the CDR3 is TGTGCCAGCAGCTTAGTGGCGCCGGGACAGGTAAGCTATGGCTACACCTTC.

This rearrangement joins TRBV7-8 to TRBJ2-3, with 11 positions matching TRBD2. Germline CDR1 SGHVS, CDR2 FQNEAQ. Trimming took 1 base from V and 6 from J; bases not matched to a gene: 12. CDR3 length equals 18 residues. The CDR3 loop reads CASSLDPPLAGGGDTQYF. The DNA of the CDR3 is TGTGCCAGCAGCTTAGACCCACCCCTAGCGGGAGGAGGGGATACGCAGTATTTT.

This chain uses TRBV19 with TRBJ2-1; 7 bases map to TRBD2. V shed 5 bases and J 7 bases; nucleotides not matched to a gene: 17. From germline, CDR1 is LNHDA and CDR2 SQIVND (reference sequence). The CDR3 consists of 17 residues. This chain's CDR3 is CASSPSPLADQRNEQFF. CDR3 nucleotide sequence: TGTGCCAGTAGTCCGTCCCCCCTAGCGGACCAAAGGAATGAGCAGTTCTTC.

This clone was seen only a few times. J is TRBJ2-2 and V is TRBV3-1 (or the pseudogene TRBV3-2); 7 nucleotides match TRBD2. The CDR3 sequence is 15 residues long. CDR1 and CDR2 (germline): LGHDT, YNNKEL (reference sequence). The trim removed 4 bases at V and 1 base at J, leaving 3 bases unmatched. The CDR3 reads CASSRGGGNTGELFF. CDR3 coding DNA: TGTGCCAGCAGCCGGGGCGGGGGGAACACCGGGGAGCTGTTTTTT.

The chain couples TRBV7-9 to TRBJ1-6; a weak D match, TRBD1 (5 bases). This CDR3 contains 17 residues. The germline gives CDR1 SEHNR, CDR2 FQNEAQ (reference sequence). V gave up 4 bases and J gave up 5 bases, with 18 bases separating them. CDR3 nucleotide sequence: TGTGCCAGCAGCTCAAGGGGCGCCGGTGCTAATAATTCACCCCTCCACTTT. Translated, it gives CASSSRGAGANNSPLHF.

The sample holds one count of this clone. The gene calls are TRBV28 and TRBJ2-5; 12 nucleotides agree with TRBD2. The germline V gene encodes CDR1 MDHEN and CDR2 SYDVKM. This CDR3 is built from 15 residues. Trimming took 10 bases from V and 0 from J; bases not matched to a gene: 6. CDR3 loop: CAIGTSGSYQETQYF. The CDR3 nucleotides read TGTGCCATCGGGACTAGCGGGTCGTACCAAGAGACCCAGTACTTC.

V usage is TRBV5-1 and J usage is TRBJ1-1; a weak D match, TRBD1 (6 bases). Per the germline V gene, CDR1 is SGHRS and CDR2 is YFSETQ. The CDR3 spans 13 residues. With 4 bases removed from V and 2 bases from J, the gap between germline ends came to 9 bases. The CDR3 DNA reads TGCGCCAGCAGCAGGGACACCAACACTGAAGCTTTCTTT. Amino acids: CASSRDTNTEAFF.

The J gene is TRBJ1-5, the V gene TRBV12-5; 10 positions match TRBD1. Germline loops: CDR1 LGHNT, CDR2 FRNRAP. The J segment lost 7 bases and the V segment lost 5 bases, leaving 17 bases of the junction unmatched. CDR3 length equals 18 residues. This chain's CDR3 is CASGRPGLTGGASQPQHF. The CDR3 nucleotides are TGTGCTAGTGGTCGCCCTGGACTGACAGGGGGCGCGTCCCAGCCCCAGCATTTT.